Listed below are T cell receptor beta chains from one sample, sequenced in a study of beta chain features in type 1 diabetes. Repertoires were generated with immunoSEQ multiplex PCR, while TCRdb's copy carries only in-frame clones and drops some. This table holds about 160,000 clones, less than 9.5% found once. Sequenced: central memory CD4+ T cells from blood. The source is a woman under 30 in good health. The CDR3 runs from the conserved cysteine through the conserved F or W. The D gene is left open where the match is weak. Clone sizes are given selectively: once, few, many, or a class where the clone is expanded.

clone_size: many
j_call: TRBJ2-2
d_call: NA
v_call: TRBV19
cdr3_nt: TGTGCCAGTACCGGAGCAGGGGAGTTGAACACCGGGGAGCTGTTTTTT
cdr3_aa: CASTGAGELNTGELFF

clone_size: few
j_call: TRBJ1-2
d_call: NA
v_call: TRBV30
cdr3_nt: TGTGCCTGGAGTGAGGGACATGGGACACACTATGGCTACACCTTC
cdr3_aa: CAWSEGHGTHYGYTF

clone_size: NA
j_call: TRBJ2-7
d_call: TRBD2
v_call: TRBV6-5
cdr3_nt: TGTGCCAGCAGTCAGGGACTAGCGGAGGGGGAGCAGTACTTC
cdr3_aa: CASSQGLAEGEQYF

clone_size: few
j_call: TRBJ1-2
d_call: TRBD1
v_call: TRBV9
cdr3_nt: TGTGCCAGCAGCTCCCGGGACAGGGGTTATGGCTACACCTTC
cdr3_aa: CASSSRDRGYGYTF

clone_size: NA
j_call: TRBJ1-1
d_call: TRBD1
v_call: TRBV5-4
cdr3_nt: TGTGCCAGCAGCCGTGGGACAGGACCGAACACTGAAGCTTTCTTT
cdr3_aa: CASSRGTGPNTEAFF

clone_size: NA
j_call: TRBJ2-7
d_call: TRBD2
v_call: TRBV5-6
cdr3_nt: TGTGCCAGCAGTTGGACGGGGGGAGAGAACGAGCAGTACTTC
cdr3_aa: CASSWTGGENEQYF

clone_size: few
j_call: TRBJ1-5
d_call: NA
v_call: TRBV2
cdr3_nt: TGTGCCAGCAGTGAACGGTCCAATCAGCCCCAGCATTTT
cdr3_aa: CASSERSNQPQHF

clone_size: few
j_call: TRBJ2-1
d_call: TRBD2
v_call: TRBV7-2
cdr3_nt: TGTGCCAGCAGCTCAGGGACTAGCGGGGTAAATGAGCAGTTCTTC
cdr3_aa: CASSSGTSGVNEQFF

clone_size: NA
j_call: TRBJ1-5
d_call: NA
v_call: TRBV7-6
cdr3_nt: TGTGCCAGCAGCTTATCGTCGGGAAGCAGACAGCCCCAGCATTTT
cdr3_aa: CASSLSSGSRQPQHF

clone_size: few
j_call: TRBJ2-1
d_call: TRBD2
v_call: TRBV7-9
cdr3_nt: TGTGCCAGCAGCCGGACTAGCGGGGAAGTGGTTGAGCAGTTCTTC
cdr3_aa: CASSRTSGEVVEQFF

clone_size: few
j_call: TRBJ2-7
d_call: NA
v_call: TRBV6-1
cdr3_nt: TGTGCCAGCAGAGGGGGTCGAGGGGCTGCTATCGAGCAGTACTTC
cdr3_aa: CASRGGRGAAIEQYF

clone_size: few
j_call: TRBJ2-3
d_call: NA
v_call: TRBV11-3
cdr3_nt: TGTGCCAGCAGCCCAAACAACAGGCTTTCCTATACGCAGTATTTT
cdr3_aa: CASSPNNRLSYTQYF

clone_size: NA
j_call: TRBJ2-5
d_call: TRBD2
v_call: TRBV7-2
cdr3_nt: TGTGCCAGCAGCTCGGGACTAGCGGGGGTGCGGCGGACCCAGTACTTC
cdr3_aa: CASSSGLAGVRRTQYF

clone_size: NA
j_call: TRBJ2-7
d_call: TRBD2
v_call: TRBV7-9
cdr3_nt: TGTGCCAGCAGCAAAATAGCGGGAGGGCCGTCCGAGCAGTACTTC
cdr3_aa: CASSKIAGGPSEQYF

clone_size: few
j_call: TRBJ2-7
d_call: TRBD2
v_call: TRBV30
cdr3_nt: TGTGCCTTCTCCCGGACTAGCGGGATTGGCTTC
cdr3_aa: CAFSRTSGIGF

clone_size: many
j_call: TRBJ2-7
d_call: NA
v_call: TRBV11-2
cdr3_nt: TGTGCCAGCAGCACTAGTGCGCGGTCCTACGAGCAGTACTTC
cdr3_aa: CASSTSARSYEQYF

clone_size: few
j_call: TRBJ2-7
d_call: NA
v_call: TRBV5-1
cdr3_nt: TGCGCCAGCAGGCCCGGGACTGTGAGCTCCTACGAGCAGTACTTC
cdr3_aa: CASRPGTVSSYEQYF